This T cell receptor (beta chain) was retrieved from a study of shared clonotypes between healthy human individuals. For the study at large: Donor ages ranged 18 to 49 years: two women, a few men. Each donor contributed plates that comprised three CD4 naive, three CD4 memory, two CD8 naive and one CD8 memory.

The CDR3 extends over 16 amino acids. CDR1 is LNHNV and CDR2 is YYDKDF in the germline V gene (reference sequence). V was shortened by 0 bases and J by 3 bases, with 11 bases between the two germline ends. The study, taken as a whole, reports: Relative to memory subsets, naive subsets generally showed larger estimated richness. Clonotypes that were shared across several donors made up around 5% of naive CD4 clonotypes.

Concerning this clone itself: Its antigen remains unknown.

The data were produced by immunoSEQ multiplex PCR, yet TCRdb's version contains in-frame clones alone and is incomplete. This table holds about 690,000 clones, roughly 91% found once. The clonotype originates from a man aged 18 to 30 in good health. Some clones in this sample may be carry-over from other donors' samples. Sequenced input: memory CD8+ T cells from PBMCs. Subset noted: CD45RO+ cells pooled with CCR7-negative TemRA cells. This rearrangement joins TRBV15 to TRBJ2-2, with a weak D call TRBD1 (5 bases). The CDR3 DNA is TGTGCCACCAGCAGAGATCCGGACATCTACACCGGGGAGCTGTTTTTT. Amino acid sequence: CATSRDPDIYTGELFF. The complete variable domain, with remaining parts taken from reference TRBV15 and TRBJ2-2, reads DAMVIQNPRYQVTQFGKPVTLSCSQTLNHNVMYWYQQKSSQAPKLLFHYYDKDFNNEADTPDNFQSRRPNTSFCFLDIRSPGLGDTAMYLCATSRDPDIYTGELFFGEGSRLTVL.